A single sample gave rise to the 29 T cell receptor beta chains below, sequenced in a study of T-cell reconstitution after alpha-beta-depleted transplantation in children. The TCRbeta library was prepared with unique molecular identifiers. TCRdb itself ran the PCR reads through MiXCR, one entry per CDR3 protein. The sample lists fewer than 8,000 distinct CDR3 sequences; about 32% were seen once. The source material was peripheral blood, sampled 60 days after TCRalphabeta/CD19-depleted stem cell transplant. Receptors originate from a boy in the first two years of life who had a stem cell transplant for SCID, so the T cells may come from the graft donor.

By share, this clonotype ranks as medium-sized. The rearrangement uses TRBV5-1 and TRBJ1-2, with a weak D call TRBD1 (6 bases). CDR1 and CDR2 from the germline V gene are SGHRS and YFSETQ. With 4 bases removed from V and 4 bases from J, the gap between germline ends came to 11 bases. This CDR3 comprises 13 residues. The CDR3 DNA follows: TGCGCCAGCAGCACCTCGGGGGCCTATGGCTACACCTTC. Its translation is CASSTSGAYGYTF. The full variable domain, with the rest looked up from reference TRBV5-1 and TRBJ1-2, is KAGVTQTPRYLIKTRGQQVTLSCSPISGHRSVSWYQQTPGQGLQFLFEYFSETQRNKGNFPGRFSGRQFSNSRSEMNVSTLELGDSALYLCASSTSGAYGYTFGSGTRLTVV.

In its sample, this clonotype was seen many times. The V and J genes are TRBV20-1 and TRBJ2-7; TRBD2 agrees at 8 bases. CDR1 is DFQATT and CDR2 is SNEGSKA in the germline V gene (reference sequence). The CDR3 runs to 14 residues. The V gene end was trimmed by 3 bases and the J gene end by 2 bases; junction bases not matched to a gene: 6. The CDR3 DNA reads TGCAGTGCTAGGGACGGCGGGGGGACCTACGAGCAGTACTTC. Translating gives CSARDGGGTYEQYF.

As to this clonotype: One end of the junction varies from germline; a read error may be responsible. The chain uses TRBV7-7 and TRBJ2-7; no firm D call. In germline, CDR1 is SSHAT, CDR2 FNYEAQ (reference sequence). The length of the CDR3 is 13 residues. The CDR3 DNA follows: TGTGCTAGCAGCTTAGGACCGGGCTACGAGCAGTACTTC. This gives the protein CASSLGPGYEQYF.

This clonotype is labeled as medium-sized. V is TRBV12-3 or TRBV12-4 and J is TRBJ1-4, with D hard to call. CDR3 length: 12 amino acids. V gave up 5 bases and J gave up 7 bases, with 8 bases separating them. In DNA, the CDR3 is TGTGCCAGCAGTCCCGAGTTTGAAAAACTGTTTTTT. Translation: CASSPEFEKLFF.

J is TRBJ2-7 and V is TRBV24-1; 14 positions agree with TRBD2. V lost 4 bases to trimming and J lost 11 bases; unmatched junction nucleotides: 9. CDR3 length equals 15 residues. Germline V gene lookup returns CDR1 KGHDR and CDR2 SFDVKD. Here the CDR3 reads CATSDPGTSGSLEYF. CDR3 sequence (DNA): TGTGCCACCAGTGACCCCGGGACTAGCGGGAGTTTGGAGTACTTC.

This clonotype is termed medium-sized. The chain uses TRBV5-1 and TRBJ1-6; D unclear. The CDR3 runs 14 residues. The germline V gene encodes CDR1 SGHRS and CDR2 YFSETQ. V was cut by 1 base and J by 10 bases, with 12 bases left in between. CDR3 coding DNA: TGCGCCAGCAGCTTGTCCAGATTCTACTCACCCCTCCACTTT. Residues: CASSLSRFYSPLHF.

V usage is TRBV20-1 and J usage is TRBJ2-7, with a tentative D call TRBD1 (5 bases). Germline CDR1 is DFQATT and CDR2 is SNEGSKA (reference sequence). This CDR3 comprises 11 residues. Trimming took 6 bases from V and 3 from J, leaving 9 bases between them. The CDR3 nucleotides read TGCAGTGCCCGACAGTACTACGAGCAGTACTTC. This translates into CSARQYYEQYF.

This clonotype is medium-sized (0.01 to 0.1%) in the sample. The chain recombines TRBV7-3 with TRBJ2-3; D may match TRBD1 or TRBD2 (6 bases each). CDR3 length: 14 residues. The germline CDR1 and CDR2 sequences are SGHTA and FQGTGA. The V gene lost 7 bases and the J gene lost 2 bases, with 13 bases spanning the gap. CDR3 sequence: CASNRGLNTDTQYF. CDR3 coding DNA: TGTGCCAGCAACCGGGGGCTTAACACAGATACGCAGTATTTT. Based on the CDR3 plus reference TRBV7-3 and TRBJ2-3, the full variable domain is GAGVSQTPSNKVTEKGKYVELRCDPISGHTALYWYRQSLGQGPEFLIYFQGTGAADDSGLPNDRFFAVRPEGSVSTLKIQRTERGDSAVYLCASNRGLNTDTQYFGPGTRLTVL.

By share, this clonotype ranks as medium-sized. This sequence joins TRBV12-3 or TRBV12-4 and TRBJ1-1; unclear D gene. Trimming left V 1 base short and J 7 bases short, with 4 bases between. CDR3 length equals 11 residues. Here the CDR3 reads CASSLGVEAFF. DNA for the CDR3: TGTGCCAGCAGTTTAGGAGTTGAAGCTTTCTTT.

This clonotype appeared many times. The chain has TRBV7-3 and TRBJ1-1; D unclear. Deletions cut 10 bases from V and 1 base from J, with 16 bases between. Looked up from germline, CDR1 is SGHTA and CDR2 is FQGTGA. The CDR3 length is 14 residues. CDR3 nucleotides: TGTGCCAACGATGTCGGGCAGCAGAACACTGAAGCTTTCTTT. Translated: CANDVGQQNTEAFF. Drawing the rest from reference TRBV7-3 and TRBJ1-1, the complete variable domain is GAGVSQTPSNKVTEKGKYVELRCDPISGHTALYWYRQSLGQGPEFLIYFQGTGAADDSGLPNDRFFAVRPEGSVSTLKIQRTERGDSAVYLCANDVGQQNTEAFFGQGTRLTVV.

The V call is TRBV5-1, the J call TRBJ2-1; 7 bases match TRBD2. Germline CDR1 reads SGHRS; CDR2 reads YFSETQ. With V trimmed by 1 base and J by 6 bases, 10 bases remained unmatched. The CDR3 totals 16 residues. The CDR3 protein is CASSLWSGGSSNEQFF. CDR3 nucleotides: TGCGCCAGCAGCTTGTGGTCCGGGGGGAGTTCCAATGAGCAGTTCTTC.

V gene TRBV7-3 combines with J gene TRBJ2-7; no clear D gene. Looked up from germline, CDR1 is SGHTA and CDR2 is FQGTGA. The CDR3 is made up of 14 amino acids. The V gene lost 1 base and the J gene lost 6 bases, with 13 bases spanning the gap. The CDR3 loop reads CASSLMHVGGEQYF. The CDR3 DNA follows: TGTGCCAGCAGCTTAATGCACGTCGGTGGCGAGCAGTACTTC.

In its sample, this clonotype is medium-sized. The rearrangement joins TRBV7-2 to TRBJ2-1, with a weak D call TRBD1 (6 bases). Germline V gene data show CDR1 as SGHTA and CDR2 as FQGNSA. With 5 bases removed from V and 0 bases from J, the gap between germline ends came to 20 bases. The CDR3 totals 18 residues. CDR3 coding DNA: TGTGCCAGCAGCCCCGGCAACGACAGGCCCAGCTCCTACAATGAGCAGTTCTTC. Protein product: CASSPGNDRPSSYNEQFF. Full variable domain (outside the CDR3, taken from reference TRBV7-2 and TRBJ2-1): GAGVSQSPSNKVTEKGKDVELRCDPISGHTALYWYRQSLGQGLEFLIYFQGNSAPDKSGLPSDRFSAERTGGSVSTLTIQRTQQEDSAVYLCASSPGNDRPSSYNEQFFGPGTRLTVL.

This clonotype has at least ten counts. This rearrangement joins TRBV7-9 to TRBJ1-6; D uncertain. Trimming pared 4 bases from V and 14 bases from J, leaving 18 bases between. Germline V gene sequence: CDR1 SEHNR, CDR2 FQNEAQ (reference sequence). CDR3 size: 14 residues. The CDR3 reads CASSSIPISQALHF. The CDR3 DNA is TGTGCCAGCAGCTCAATACCGATAAGCCAGGCCCTCCACTTT. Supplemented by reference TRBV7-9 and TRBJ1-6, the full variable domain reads DTGVSQNPRHKITKRGQNVTFRCDPISEHNRLYWYRQTLGQGPEFLTYFQNEAQLEKSRLLSDRFSAERPKGSFSTLEIQRTEQGDSAMYLCASSSIPISQALHFGNGTRLTVT.

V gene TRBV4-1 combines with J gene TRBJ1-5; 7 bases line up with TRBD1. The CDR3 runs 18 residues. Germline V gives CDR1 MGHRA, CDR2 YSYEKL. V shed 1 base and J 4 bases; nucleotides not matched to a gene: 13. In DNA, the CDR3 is TGCGCCAGCAGCCAAGGCATTTCGACAGGGATCAAAAATCAGCCCCAGCATTTT. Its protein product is CASSQGISTGIKNQPQHF.

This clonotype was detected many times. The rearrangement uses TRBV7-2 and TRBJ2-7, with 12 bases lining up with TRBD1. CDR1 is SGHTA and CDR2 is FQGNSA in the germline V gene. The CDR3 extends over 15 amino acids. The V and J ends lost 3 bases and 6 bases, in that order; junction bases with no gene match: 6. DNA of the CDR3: TGTGCCAGCAGCTTTTTCGGGACAGGGGGCGCCGAGCAGTACTTC. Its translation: CASSFFGTGGAEQYF.

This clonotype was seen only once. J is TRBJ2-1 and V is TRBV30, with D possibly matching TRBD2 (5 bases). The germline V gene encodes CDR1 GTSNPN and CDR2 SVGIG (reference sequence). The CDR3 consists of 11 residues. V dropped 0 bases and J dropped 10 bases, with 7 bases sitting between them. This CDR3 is CAWSVLGEQFF. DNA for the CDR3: TGTGCCTGGAGTGTACTAGGAGAGCAGTTCTTC.

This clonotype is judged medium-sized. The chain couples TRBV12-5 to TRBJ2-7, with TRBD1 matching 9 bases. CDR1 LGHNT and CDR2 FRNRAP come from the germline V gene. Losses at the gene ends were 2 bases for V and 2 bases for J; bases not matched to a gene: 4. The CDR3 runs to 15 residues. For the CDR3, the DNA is TGTGCTAGTGGTTTGTTAAGACAGGGGGCCTACGAGCAGTACTTC. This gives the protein CASGLLRQGAYEQYF.

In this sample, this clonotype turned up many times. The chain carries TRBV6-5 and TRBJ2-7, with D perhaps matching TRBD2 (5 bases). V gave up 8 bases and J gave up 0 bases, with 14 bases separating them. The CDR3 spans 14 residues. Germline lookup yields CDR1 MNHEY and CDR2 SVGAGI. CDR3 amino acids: CASVKLEISYEQYF. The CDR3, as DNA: TGTGCCAGCGTCAAACTAGAAATCTCCTACGAGCAGTACTTC.

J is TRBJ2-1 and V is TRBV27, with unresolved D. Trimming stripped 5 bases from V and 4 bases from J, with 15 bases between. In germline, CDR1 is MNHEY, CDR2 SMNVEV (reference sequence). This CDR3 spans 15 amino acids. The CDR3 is CASSPRGSLYNEQFF. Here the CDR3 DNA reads TGTGCCAGCAGTCCCCGTGGCAGTCTATACAATGAGCAGTTCTTC.

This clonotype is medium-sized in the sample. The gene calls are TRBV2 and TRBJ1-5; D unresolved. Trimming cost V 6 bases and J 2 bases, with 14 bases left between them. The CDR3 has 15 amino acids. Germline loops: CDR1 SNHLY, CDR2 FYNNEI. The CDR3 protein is CASSSRLQRNQPQHF. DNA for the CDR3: TGTGCCAGCAGCTCCAGGTTACAACGCAATCAGCCCCAGCATTTT.

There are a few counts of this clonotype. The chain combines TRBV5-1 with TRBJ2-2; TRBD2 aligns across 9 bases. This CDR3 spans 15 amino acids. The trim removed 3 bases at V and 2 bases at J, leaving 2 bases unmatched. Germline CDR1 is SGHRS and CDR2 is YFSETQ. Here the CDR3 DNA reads TGCGCCAGCAGCTCGCTAGCGGGAAACACCGGGGAGCTGTTTTTT. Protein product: CASSSLAGNTGELFF.

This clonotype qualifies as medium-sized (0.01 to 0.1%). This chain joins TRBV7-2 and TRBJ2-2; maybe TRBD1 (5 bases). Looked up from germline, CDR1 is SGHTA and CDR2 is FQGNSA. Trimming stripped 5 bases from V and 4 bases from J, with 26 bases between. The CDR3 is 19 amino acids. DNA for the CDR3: TGTGCCAGCAGCCCCCCGGGCGGACAAGGTCGACTGAGCACCGGGGAGCTGTTTTTT. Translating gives CASSPPGGQGRLSTGELFF.

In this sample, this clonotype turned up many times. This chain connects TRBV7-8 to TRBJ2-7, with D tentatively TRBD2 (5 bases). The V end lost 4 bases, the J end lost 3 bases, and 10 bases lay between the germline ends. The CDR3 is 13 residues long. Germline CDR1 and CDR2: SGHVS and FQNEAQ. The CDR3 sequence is CASSYGRDYEQYF. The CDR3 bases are TGTGCCAGCAGCTACGGACGGGACTACGAGCAGTACTTC.

The CDR3 DNA reads TGTGCCAGCAGCTTACTGTCTAAACTCCCCGATACGCAGTATTTT. Its translation is CASSLLSKLPDTQYF. The chain carries TRBV7-9 and TRBJ2-3; D not resolved. V was shortened by 2 bases and J by 6 bases, with 15 bases between the two germline ends. There are 15 residues in the CDR3. Germline V gene data show CDR1 as SEHNR and CDR2 as FQNEAQ (reference sequence).

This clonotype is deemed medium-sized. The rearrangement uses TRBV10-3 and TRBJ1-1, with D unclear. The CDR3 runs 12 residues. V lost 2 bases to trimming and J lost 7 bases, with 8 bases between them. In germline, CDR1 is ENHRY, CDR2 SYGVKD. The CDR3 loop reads CAISEAAGEAFF. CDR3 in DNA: TGTGCCATCAGTGAGGCAGCTGGTGAAGCTTTCTTT.

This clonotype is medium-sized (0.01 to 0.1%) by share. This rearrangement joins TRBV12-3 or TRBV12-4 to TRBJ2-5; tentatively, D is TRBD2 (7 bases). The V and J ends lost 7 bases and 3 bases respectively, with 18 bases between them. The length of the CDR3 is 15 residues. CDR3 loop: CASNLSRGGKETQYF. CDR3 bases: TGTGCCAGCAACCTCTCGAGGGGGGGTAAAGAGACCCAGTACTTC.

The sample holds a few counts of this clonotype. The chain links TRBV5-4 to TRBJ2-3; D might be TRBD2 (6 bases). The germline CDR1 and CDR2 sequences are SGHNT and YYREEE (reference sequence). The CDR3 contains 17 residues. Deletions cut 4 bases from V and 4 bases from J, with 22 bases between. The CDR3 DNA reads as TGTGCCAGCAGCCCTGTCCTCCGGGACTTTAAACCAGATACGCAGTATTTT. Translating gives CASSPVLRDFKPDTQYF.

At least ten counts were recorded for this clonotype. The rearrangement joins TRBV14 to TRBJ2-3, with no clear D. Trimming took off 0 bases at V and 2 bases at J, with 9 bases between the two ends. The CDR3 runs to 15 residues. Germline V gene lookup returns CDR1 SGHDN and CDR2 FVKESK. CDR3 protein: CASSQDRQPTDTQYF. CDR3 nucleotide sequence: TGTGCCAGCAGCCAAGATAGGCAGCCCACAGATACGCAGTATTTT.